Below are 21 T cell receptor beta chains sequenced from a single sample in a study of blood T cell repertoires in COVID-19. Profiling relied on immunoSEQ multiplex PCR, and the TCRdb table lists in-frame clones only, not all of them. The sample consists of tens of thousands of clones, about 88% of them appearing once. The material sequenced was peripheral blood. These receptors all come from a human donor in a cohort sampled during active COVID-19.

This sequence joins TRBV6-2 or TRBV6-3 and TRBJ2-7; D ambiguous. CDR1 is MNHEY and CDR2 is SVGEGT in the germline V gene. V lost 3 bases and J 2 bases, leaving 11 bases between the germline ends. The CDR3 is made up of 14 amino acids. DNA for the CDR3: TGTGCCAGCAGTTATGACATCAGACCCTACGAGCAGTACTTC. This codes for CASSYDIRPYEQYF.

For the CDR3, the DNA is TGTGCCAGCTCACCCCCAGGGGATACGCAGTATTTT. Encoded protein: CASSPPGDTQYF. The chain is built from TRBV18 and TRBJ2-3; possible D gene TRBD1, 5 bases. The CDR3 covers 12 residues. CDR1 and CDR2 (germline): KGHSH, LQKENI. V was cut by 3 bases and J by 6 bases, with 7 bases left in between.

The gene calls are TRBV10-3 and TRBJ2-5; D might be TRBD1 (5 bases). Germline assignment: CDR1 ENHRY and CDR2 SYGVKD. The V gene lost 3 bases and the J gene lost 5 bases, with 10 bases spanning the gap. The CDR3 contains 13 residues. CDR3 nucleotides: TGTGCCATCAGTGAACAGGTAAAGGAGACCCAGTACTTC. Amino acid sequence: CAISEQVKETQYF.

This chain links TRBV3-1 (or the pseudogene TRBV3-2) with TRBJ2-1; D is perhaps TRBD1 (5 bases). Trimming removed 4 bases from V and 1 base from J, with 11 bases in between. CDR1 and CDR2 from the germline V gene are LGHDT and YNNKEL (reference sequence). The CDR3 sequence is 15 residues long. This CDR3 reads CASSPLQGSYNEQFF. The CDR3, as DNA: TGTGCCAGCAGCCCCCTCCAGGGATCCTACAATGAGCAGTTCTTC.

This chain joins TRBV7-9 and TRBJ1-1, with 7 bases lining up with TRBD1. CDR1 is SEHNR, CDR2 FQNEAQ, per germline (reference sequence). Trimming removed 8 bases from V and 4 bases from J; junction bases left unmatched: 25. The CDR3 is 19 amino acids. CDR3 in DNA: TGTGCCAGCGAGTTATTGCGCGGGACAGAACTCTTCTCTGGCACTGAAGCTTTCTTT. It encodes CASELLRGTELFSGTEAFF. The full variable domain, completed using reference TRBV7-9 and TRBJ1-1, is DTGVSQNPRHKITKRGQNVTFRCDPISEHNRLYWYRQTLGQGPEFLTYFQNEAQLEKSRLLSDRFSAERPKGSFSTLEIQRTEQGDSAMYLCASELLRGTELFSGTEAFFGQGTRLTVV.

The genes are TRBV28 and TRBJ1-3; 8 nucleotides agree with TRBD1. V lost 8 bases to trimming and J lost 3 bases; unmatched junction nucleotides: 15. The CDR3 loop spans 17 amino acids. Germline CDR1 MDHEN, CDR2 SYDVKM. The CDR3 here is CASGFRDRSLGGNTIYF. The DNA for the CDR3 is TGTGCCAGCGGATTCCGGGACAGGAGCCTAGGTGGAAACACCATATATTTT.

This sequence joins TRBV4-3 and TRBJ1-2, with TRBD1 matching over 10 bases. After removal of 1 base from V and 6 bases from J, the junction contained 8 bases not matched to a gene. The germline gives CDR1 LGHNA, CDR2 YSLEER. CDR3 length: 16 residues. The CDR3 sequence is CASSQGRDRGTDGYTF. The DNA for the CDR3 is TGCGCCAGCAGCCAAGGACGGGACAGGGGAACAGATGGCTACACCTTC.

The CDR3 sequence: CASAPSAQGGLIYGYTF. In DNA, the CDR3 is TGTGCCAGCGCCCCAAGCGCCCAGGGAGGGCTGATCTATGGCTACACCTTC. This rearrangement joins TRBV7-9 to TRBJ1-2; possible D gene TRBD1, 5 bases. Trimming took off 8 bases at V and 4 bases at J, with 26 bases between the two ends. Germline CDR1 and CDR2: SEHNR and FQNEAQ (reference sequence). The CDR3 has 17 residues. Using reference TRBV7-9 and TRBJ1-2 for the parts outside the CDR3, the full variable domain is DTGVSQNPRHKITKRGQNVTFRCDPISEHNRLYWYRQTLGQGPEFLTYFQNEAQLEKSRLLSDRFSAERPKGSFSTLEIQRTEQGDSAMYLCASAPSAQGGLIYGYTFGSGTRLTVV.

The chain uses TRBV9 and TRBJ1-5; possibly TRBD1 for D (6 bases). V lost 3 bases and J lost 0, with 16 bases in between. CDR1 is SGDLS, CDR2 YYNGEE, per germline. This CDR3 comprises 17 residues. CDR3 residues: CASSAGGGHYSNQPQHF. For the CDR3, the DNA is TGTGCCAGCAGCGCCGGGGGGGGGCATTATAGCAATCAGCCCCAGCATTTT.

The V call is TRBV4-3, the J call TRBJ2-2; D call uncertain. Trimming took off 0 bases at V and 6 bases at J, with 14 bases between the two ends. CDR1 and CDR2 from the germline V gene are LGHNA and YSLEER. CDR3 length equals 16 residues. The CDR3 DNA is TGCGCCAGCAGCCAAGAATCCGCCCGCGAATCCGGGGAGCTGTTTTTT. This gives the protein CASSQESARESGELFF.

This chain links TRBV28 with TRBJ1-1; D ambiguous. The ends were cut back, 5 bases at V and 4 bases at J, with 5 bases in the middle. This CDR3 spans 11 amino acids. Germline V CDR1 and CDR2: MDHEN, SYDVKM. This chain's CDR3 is CASSGRTEAFF. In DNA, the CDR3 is TGTGCCAGCAGTGGGCGCACTGAAGCTTTCTTT.

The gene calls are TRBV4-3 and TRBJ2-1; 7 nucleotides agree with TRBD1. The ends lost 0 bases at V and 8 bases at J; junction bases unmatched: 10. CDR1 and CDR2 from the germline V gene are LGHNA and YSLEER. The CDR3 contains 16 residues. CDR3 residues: CASSQEPPTGVDEQFF. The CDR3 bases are TGCGCCAGCAGCCAAGAACCCCCCACAGGGGTCGATGAGCAGTTCTTC.

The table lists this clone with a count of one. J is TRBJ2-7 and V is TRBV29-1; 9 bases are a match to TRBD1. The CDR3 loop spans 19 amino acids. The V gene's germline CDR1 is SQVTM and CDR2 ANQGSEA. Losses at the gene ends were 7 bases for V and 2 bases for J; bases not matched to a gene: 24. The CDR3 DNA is TGCAGCGCGTGGGGCGAAACCGGGACAGGGACCCATATGACCTACGAGCAGTACTTC. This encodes CSAWGETGTGTHMTYEQYF.

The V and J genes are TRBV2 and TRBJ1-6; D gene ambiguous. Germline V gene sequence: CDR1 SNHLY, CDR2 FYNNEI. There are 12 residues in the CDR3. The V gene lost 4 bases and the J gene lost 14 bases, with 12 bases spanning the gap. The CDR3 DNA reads TGTGCCAGCAGTGTGGAGCAATTCACCCTCCACTTT. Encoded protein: CASSVEQFTLHF.

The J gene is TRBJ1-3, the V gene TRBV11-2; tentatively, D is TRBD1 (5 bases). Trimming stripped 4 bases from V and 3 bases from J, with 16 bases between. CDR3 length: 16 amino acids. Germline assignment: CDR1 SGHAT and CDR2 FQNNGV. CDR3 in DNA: TGTGCCAGCAGCTCTTCCTCCGGGACTGATGGAAACACCATATATTTT. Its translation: CASSSSSGTDGNTIYF.

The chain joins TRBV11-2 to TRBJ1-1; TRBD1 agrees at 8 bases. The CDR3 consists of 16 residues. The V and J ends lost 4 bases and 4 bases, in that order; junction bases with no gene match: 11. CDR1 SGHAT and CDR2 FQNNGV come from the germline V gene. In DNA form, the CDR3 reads TGTGCCAGCAGCTGGTTGGGAGGGACAGGCTCCACTGAAGCTTTCTTT. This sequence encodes CASSWLGGTGSTEAFF.

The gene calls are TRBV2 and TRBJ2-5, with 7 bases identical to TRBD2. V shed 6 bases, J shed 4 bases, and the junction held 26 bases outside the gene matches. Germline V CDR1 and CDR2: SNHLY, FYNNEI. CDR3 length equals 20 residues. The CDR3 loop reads CASRGLSSISGREPGETQYF. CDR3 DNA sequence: TGTGCCAGCAGGGGTCTTTCTAGTATTTCAGGGCGGGAGCCGGGAGAGACCCAGTACTTC.

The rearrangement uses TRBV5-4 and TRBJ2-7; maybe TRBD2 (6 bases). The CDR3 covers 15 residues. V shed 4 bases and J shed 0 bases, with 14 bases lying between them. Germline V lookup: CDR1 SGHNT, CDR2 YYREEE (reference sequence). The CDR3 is CASSNRDLSSYEQYF. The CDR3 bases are TGTGCCAGCAGCAACCGGGACTTGAGCTCCTACGAGCAGTACTTC. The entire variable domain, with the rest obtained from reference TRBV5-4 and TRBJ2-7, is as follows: ETGVTQSPTHLIKTRGQQVTLRCSSQSGHNTVSWYQQALGQGPQFIFQYYREEENGRGNFPPRFSGLQFPNYSSELNVNALELDDSALYLCASSNRDLSSYEQYFGPGTRLTVT.

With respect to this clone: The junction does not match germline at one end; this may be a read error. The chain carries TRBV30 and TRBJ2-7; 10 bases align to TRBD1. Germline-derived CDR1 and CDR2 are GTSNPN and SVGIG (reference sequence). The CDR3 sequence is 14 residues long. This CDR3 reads CAWSGGQGSSEQYF. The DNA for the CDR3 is TGTGCCTGGAGTGGGGGACAGGGGTCCTCCGAGCAGTACTTC.

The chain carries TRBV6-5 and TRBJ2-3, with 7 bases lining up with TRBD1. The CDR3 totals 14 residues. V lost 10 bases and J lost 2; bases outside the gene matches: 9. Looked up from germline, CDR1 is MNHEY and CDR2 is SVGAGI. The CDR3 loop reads CATQDRVNTDTQYF. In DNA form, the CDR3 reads TGTGCCACTCAAGACAGGGTAAACACAGATACGCAGTATTTT.

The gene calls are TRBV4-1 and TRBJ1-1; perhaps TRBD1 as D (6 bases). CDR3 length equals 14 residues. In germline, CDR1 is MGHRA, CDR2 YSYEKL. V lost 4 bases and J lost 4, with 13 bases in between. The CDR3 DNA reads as TGCGCCAGCAGCCGGGACCAGGGGATCACTGAAGCTTTCTTT. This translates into CASSRDQGITEAFF.